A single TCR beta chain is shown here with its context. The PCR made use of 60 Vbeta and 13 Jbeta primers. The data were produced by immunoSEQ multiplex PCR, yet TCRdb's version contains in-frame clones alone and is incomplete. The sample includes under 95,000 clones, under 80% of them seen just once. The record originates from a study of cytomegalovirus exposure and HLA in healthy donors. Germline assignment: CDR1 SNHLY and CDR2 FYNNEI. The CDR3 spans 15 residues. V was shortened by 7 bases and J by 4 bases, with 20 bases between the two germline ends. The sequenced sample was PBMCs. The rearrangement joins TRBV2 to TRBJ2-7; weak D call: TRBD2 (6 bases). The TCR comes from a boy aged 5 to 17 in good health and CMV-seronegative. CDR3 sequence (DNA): TGTGCCAGCACCCGGGTTCGGGGCGCGGGGTACGAGCAGTACTTC. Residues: CASTRVRGAGYEQYF.